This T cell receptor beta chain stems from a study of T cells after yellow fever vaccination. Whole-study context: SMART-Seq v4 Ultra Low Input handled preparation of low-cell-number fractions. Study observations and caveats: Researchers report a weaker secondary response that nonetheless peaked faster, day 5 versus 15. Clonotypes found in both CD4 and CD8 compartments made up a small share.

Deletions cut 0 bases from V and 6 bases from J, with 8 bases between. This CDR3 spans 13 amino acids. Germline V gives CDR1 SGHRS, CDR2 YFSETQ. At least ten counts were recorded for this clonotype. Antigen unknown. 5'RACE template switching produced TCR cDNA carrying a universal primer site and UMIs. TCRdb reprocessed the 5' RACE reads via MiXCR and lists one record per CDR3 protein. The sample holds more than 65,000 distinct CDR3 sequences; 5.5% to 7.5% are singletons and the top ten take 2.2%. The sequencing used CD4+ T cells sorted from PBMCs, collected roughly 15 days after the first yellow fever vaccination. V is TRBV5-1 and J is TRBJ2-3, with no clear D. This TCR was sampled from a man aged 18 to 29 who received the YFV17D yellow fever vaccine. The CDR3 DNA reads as TGCGCCAGCAGCTTGGATTCCCAGGATACGCAGTATTTT. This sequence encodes CASSLDSQDTQYF.